The 21 T cell receptor beta chains below all came from one sample that was sequenced in a study of molecular identifiers for immune sequencing clone quantification. Via MiXCR, TCRdb re-called the PCR reads, giving one row per CDR3 protein. The sample includes approximately 590,000 distinct CDR3 sequences, roughly 23% of them seen just once. Sample: naive CD8+ T cells from blood, with Jurkat cell RNA spiked in. The subset was: FACS-sorted CD8+CD4-CCR7+CD45RA+ naive T cells. These receptors came from a human donor in good health. Some libraries in this study had Jurkat cell RNA spiked in.

This clonotype came up many times. The chain carries TRBV29-1 and TRBJ2-3, with a possible D match to TRBD1 (6 bases). Germline loops: CDR1 SQVTM, CDR2 ANQGSEA. V lost 0 bases, J lost 3 bases, and 16 bases lay in between. The CDR3 has 16 amino acids. CDR3 loop: CSVEDVSQGPTDTQYF. The CDR3 nucleotides are TGCAGCGTTGAAGATGTCTCCCAGGGGCCGACAGATACGCAGTATTTT.

The V call is TRBV20-1, the J call TRBJ1-5; TRBD1 matches 7 bases. V lost 0 bases to trimming and J lost 0 bases; unmatched junction nucleotides: 2. This CDR3 is built from 15 residues. Germline CDR1 DFQATT, CDR2 SNEGSKA (reference sequence). The CDR3, as DNA: TGCAGTGCTAGAGAGACAGGGTTTAGCAATCAGCCCCAGCATTTT. Its translation is CSARETGFSNQPQHF.

This clonotype was recorded a few times. This chain uses TRBV19 with TRBJ2-3; D might be TRBD1 (5 bases). Germline CDR1 and CDR2: LNHDA and SQIVND (reference sequence). There are 16 residues in the CDR3. Trimming stripped 5 bases from V and 2 bases from J, with 17 bases between. CDR3 loop: CASSATELPPTDTQYF. The DNA of the CDR3 is TGTGCCAGTAGTGCGACAGAACTACCTCCCACAGATACGCAGTATTTT.

This chain links TRBV7-6 with TRBJ2-5; 9 positions agree with TRBD2. Unmatched junction bases numbered 9, after V lost 5 bases and J lost 5 bases. The CDR3 has 15 amino acids. CDR1 is SGHVS and CDR2 is FNYEAQ in the germline V gene. The CDR3 coding sequence is TGTGCCAGCAGCGCGGTTAGCGGGAGTGGGGAGACCCAGTACTTC. Its translation: CASSAVSGSGETQYF.

This clonotype was observed a handful of times. The rearrangement uses TRBV4-3 and TRBJ2-7; D perhaps matches TRBD2 (5 bases). Germline CDR1 and CDR2: LGHNA and YSLEER. The CDR3 length is 14 residues. V was cut by 0 bases and J by 4 bases, with 10 bases left in between. CDR3 loop: CASSQESEGYEQYF. In DNA, the CDR3 is TGCGCCAGCAGCCAAGAATCCGAGGGTTACGAGCAGTACTTC.

J is TRBJ1-2 and V is TRBV29-1, with D perhaps matching TRBD1 (5 bases). Germline V gene lookup returns CDR1 SQVTM and CDR2 ANQGSEA. This CDR3 has 14 residues. V dropped 2 bases and J dropped 7 bases, with 17 bases sitting between them. The CDR3 sequence is CSVEFQIGTPGYTF. DNA of the CDR3: TGCAGCGTTGAATTTCAGATAGGGACCCCTGGCTACACCTTC.

This clonotype was seen a few times. The chain links TRBV5-5 to TRBJ2-5; TRBD2 agrees at 14 bases. The CDR3 consists of 17 residues. J was trimmed by 2 bases and V by 4 bases; bases with no gene match: 7. In germline, CDR1 is SGHKS, CDR2 YYEKEE (reference sequence). The CDR3 DNA reads as TGTGCCAGCAGCCCGGGACTAGCGGGAGTTTCTCAAGAGACCCAGTACTTC. It specifies CASSPGLAGVSQETQYF. Supplemented by reference TRBV5-5 and TRBJ2-5, the full variable domain reads DAGVTQSPTHLIKTRGQQVTLRCSPISGHKSVSWYQQVLGQGPQFIFQYYEKEERGRGNFPDRFSARQFPNYSSELNVNALLLGDSALYLCASSPGLAGVSQETQYFGPGTRLLVL.

This clonotype occurred once. V gene TRBV5-6 combines with J gene TRBJ2-7; maybe TRBD1 (5 bases). The CDR3 is 13 amino acids. CDR1 is SGHDT, CDR2 YYEEEE, per germline. Deletions cut 4 bases from V and 9 bases from J, with 17 bases between. CDR3 sequence (DNA): TGTGCCAGCAGCGCGGACATAGGAAACGTGCAGTACTTC. It specifies CASSADIGNVQYF.

The CDR3 nucleotides read TGTGCCACCAGCAGAGATGAAGGGGGGGTCACAGATACGCAGTATTTT. Amino acids: CATSRDEGGVTDTQYF. The rearrangement links TRBV15 to TRBJ2-3; weak D call: TRBD2 (7 bases). Germline V gene data show CDR1 as LNHNV and CDR2 as YYDKDF (reference sequence). The CDR3 length is 16 residues. V was cut by 0 bases and J by 2 bases, with 12 bases left in between.

This clonotype was seen more than once but under ten times. V and J are TRBV6-2 or TRBV6-3 and TRBJ2-4; the D gene is possibly TRBD2 (5 bases). V lost 6 bases and J 9 bases, leaving 18 bases between the germline ends. Germline V gene lookup returns CDR1 MNHEY and CDR2 SVGEGT. The CDR3 is 14 amino acids. CDR3 in amino acids: CASSPPEGISIQYF. In DNA, the CDR3 is TGTGCCAGCAGCCCACCCGAGGGAATCAGCATTCAGTACTTC.

This clonotype showed up many times. One end of the junction varies from germline; a read error may be responsible. The chain is built from TRBV5-1 and TRBJ2-5; 7 bases map to TRBD2. The CDR3 is 17 amino acids. Germline assignment: CDR1 SGHRS and CDR2 YFSETQ. CDR3 amino acids: CASNLEVGLAEQETQYF. In nucleotides, the CDR3 is TGCGCCAGCAACTTGGAGGTCGGGCTAGCGGAACAAGAGACCCAGTACTTC.

This clonotype occurred a few times. The chain combines TRBV19 with TRBJ2-7, with TRBD1 matching 9 bases. CDR1 LNHDA and CDR2 SQIVND come from the germline V gene (reference sequence). CDR3 length equals 14 residues. V lost 5 bases and J lost 6; bases outside the gene matches: 8. CDR3 nucleotides: TGTGCCAGTAGTCACGGGACAGGGACATCCGAGCAGTACTTC. It yields the protein CASSHGTGTSEQYF.

This rearrangement joins TRBV19 to TRBJ2-7; D could derive from TRBD1 or TRBD2 (5 bases each). The CDR3 runs 19 residues. Germline lookup yields CDR1 LNHDA and CDR2 SQIVND (reference sequence). Trimming removed 0 bases from V and 3 bases from J, with 24 bases in between. The CDR3: CASSIDPMGPTIPFYEQYF. The DNA for the CDR3 is TGTGCCAGTAGTATAGATCCCATGGGACCCACGATTCCTTTCTACGAGCAGTACTTC.

The V and J genes are TRBV4-1 and TRBJ2-7, with D possibly called TRBD1 or TRBD2 (5 bases each). V shed 0 bases and J shed 8 bases, with 11 bases lying between them. This CDR3 spans 13 amino acids. CDR1 is MGHRA, CDR2 YSYEKL, per germline. CDR3 nucleotides: TGCGCCAGCAGCCAAGATTGGGGGTACAAGCAGTACTTC. This gives the protein CASSQDWGYKQYF.

This clonotype was observed at least ten times. V and J are TRBV5-1 and TRBJ1-1, with no clear D. V gave up 0 bases and J gave up 2 bases, with 8 bases separating them. Germline V gene data show CDR1 as SGHRS and CDR2 as YFSETQ. The CDR3 has 14 residues. CDR3 nucleotides: TGCGCCAGCAGCTTGGCCTATATTAACACTGAAGCTTTCTTT. Its translation is CASSLAYINTEAFF.

The chain carries TRBV28 and TRBJ2-1; TRBD2 matches 9 bases. The CDR3 loop spans 15 amino acids. J was trimmed by 2 bases and V by 7 bases; bases with no gene match: 6. Germline-derived CDR1 and CDR2 are MDHEN and SYDVKM. The CDR3 sequence: CASNRLAAAYNEQFF. The CDR3 DNA reads TGTGCCAGCAACCGACTAGCGGCTGCCTACAATGAGCAGTTCTTC.

This clonotype was counted at least ten times. The genes are TRBV4-3 and TRBJ2-2, with 7 bases identical to TRBD2. The CDR3 contains 14 residues. The V segment lost 0 bases and the J segment 7 bases; nucleotides outside the gene matches: 2. Germline V gives CDR1 LGHNA, CDR2 YSLEER. The CDR3 DNA is TGCGCCAGCAGCCAAGATCGGGGGGTCGGGGAGCTGTTTTTT. Encoded protein: CASSQDRGVGELFF.

Worth noting for this clonotype: This sequence may be a read error, since a much larger clone differs from it by one base. The chain couples TRBV30 to TRBJ2-7; D not resolved. The germline CDR1 and CDR2 sequences are GTSNPN and SVGIG (reference sequence). V gave up 2 bases and J gave up 1 base, with 6 bases separating them. The CDR3 is 12 amino acids. CDR3 coding DNA: TGTGCCTGGAGTTTGAGATCCTACGAGCAGTACTTC. It codes for CAWSLRSYEQYF.

The CDR3 DNA sequence: TGCAGTGCTAGAGATGGGACTAGGGTGACCTACAATGAGCAGTTCTTC. Residues: CSARDGTRVTYNEQFF. This sequence joins TRBV20-1 and TRBJ2-1, with 8 nucleotides matching TRBD2. The germline gives CDR1 DFQATT, CDR2 SNEGSKA (reference sequence). The V segment lost 0 bases and the J segment 2 bases; nucleotides outside the gene matches: 6. The CDR3 is 16 residues long.

V gene TRBV4-3 combines with J gene TRBJ2-7; TRBD2 agrees at 7 bases. V trimming: 4 bases; J trimming: 2 bases; junction bases outside the gene matches: 5. From germline, CDR1 is LGHNA and CDR2 YSLEER. There are 14 residues in the CDR3. The chain's CDR3 is CASSLGTNPYEQYF. The CDR3 nucleotides read TGCGCCAGCAGCCTCGGGACTAACCCCTACGAGCAGTACTTC.

Concerning this clonotype itself: A much more abundant neighbour one base away suggests this may be a read error. J is TRBJ2-7 and V is TRBV12-3 or TRBV12-4; D might be TRBD2 (5 bases). This CDR3 comprises 12 residues. CDR3 in DNA: TGTGCCAGCAGCCCGGGAAACTACGAGCAGCACTTC. Its protein product is CASSPGNYEQHF.